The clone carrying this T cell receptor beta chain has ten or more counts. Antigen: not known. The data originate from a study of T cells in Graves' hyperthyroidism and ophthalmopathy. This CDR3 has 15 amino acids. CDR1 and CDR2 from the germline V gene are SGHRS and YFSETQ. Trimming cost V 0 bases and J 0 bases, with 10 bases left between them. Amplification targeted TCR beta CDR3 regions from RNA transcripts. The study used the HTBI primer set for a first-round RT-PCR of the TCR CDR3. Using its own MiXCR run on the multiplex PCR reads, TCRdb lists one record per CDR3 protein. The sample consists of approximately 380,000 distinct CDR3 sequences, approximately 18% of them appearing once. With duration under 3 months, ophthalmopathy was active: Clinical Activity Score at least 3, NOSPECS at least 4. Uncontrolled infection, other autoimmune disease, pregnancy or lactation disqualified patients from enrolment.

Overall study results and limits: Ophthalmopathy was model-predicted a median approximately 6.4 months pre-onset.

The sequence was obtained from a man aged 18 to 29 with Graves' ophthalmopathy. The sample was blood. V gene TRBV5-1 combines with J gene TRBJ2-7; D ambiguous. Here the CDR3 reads CASSLGAQDSYEQYF. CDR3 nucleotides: TGCGCCAGCAGCTTGGGGGCCCAGGACTCCTACGAGCAGTACTTC.